This T cell receptor (beta chain) was sequenced in a study of T cells after yellow fever vaccination (dated by TCRdb to 2018 to 2020). With respect to the entire study: Libraries from fractions with low cell numbers were prepared with the SMART-Seq v4 Ultra Low Input RNA kit. To track T-cell clones before and after primary and booster YFV17D yellow fever vaccination, bulk TCR alpha and beta repertoires were sequenced longitudinally. The cohort comprised two healthy male donors, one aged 18 to 29 and one aged 30 to 40 years. Blood samples were taken at several timepoints before and after primary and secondary immunization, and bulk PBMC replicates and cell subsets were isolated. Results the study describes overall, beyond this receptor: The study included only two donors, which limits how far the findings can be generalized. FACS-sorted repertoires could contain abundant contaminating clonotypes from the bulk population, so computational filtering was required. Compared with the primary T-cell response, the secondary T-cell response was faster but weaker, reaching its peak on day 5 rather than on day 15. After the booster, most of the clones that had expanded following primary vaccination were detected again (around 95% of CD4 and around 90% of CD8), which suggests that memory was broadly maintained. A small share of clonotypes was detected in both CD4 and CD8 compartments, with the overlap likely arising from convergent recombination.

TCR cDNA was synthesized by 5'RACE template switching, which introduced a universal primer site and unique molecular identifiers. Priming of cDNA synthesis was performed from both the TCR alpha and TCR beta constant segments. Libraries were amplified in two PCR steps, with sample barcodes and sequencing adapters added in the second step. Libraries were sequenced on Illumina HiSeq 2500 (2x100 bp) or NovaSeq (2x150 bp). The source study handled its data this way. Demultiplexing of reads and collapsing into UMI consensus sequences were performed with MIGEC, and V(D)J alignment was carried out with MiXCR. Clonotypes responding to the vaccine were identified with edgeR on replicate PBMC samples, with the criteria of FDR below 0.01 and a log2 fold change above 5 up to day 15. Each bulk clonotype was labeled CD4 or CD8 based on which sequenced repertoire, CD4 or CD8, contained the clonotype at higher abundance. Through fastp at Q25 and MiXCR, TCRdb rebuilt clones from the public reads, retaining in-frame beta chains. Entries that share a CDR3 protein sequence are merged under the most common genes and DNA. These V and J calls derive from TCRdb rather than the authors' analysis. Here the sample has about 360,000 distinct CDR3 sequences; approximately 6% occur a single time. Roughly 15% of the sample belongs to the ten largest clones.

The germline ends are 9 bases apart after V is trimmed by 3 bases and J by 0 bases. CDR1 and CDR2, per the germline V gene, are SGHRS and YFSETQ. Spanning cysteine to phenylalanine, the CDR3 consists of 15 amino acids. Solely the CDR3 DNA is kept, with 45 bases framed from the first base. This clonotype has ten or more counts. Its antigen is currently not known. Base quality data are lacking; no much larger clone is found one base away. This specimen's treatment or condition label, per the study, means: live attenuated yellow fever vaccine strain. Two biological replicates of bulk PBMCs were collected at each blood-draw timepoint. PBMCs were isolated from peripheral blood using a standard Ficoll-Paque protocol. TriZol was used to extract RNA from bulk PBMCs, from CD4 and CD8 fractions, and from dextramer-positive and dextramer-negative fractions.

This receptor was identified in a man between 25 and 39 years old who received the YFV17D yellow fever vaccine. The chain was built from TRBV5-1 and TRBJ2-2; the D gene remains uncertain. The sample consisted of PBMCs, taken 5 days after the yellow fever booster vaccination. The nucleotide sequence is given as TGCGCCAGCAGCTATCGGACGGCGAACACCGGGGAGCTGTTTTTT. It specifies CASSYRTANTGELFF.